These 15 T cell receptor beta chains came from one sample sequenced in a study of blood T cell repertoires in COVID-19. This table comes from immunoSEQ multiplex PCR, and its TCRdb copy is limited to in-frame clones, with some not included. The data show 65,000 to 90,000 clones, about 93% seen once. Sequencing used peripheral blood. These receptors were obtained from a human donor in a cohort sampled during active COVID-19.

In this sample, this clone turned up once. This CDR3 reads CASRRGLAGGEETQYF. The DNA for the CDR3 is TGTGCCAGCAGACGCGGACTAGCGGGGGGGGAAGAGACCCAGTACTTC. J is TRBJ2-5 and V is TRBV6-6; 15 bases line up with TRBD2. The trim removed 6 bases at V and 3 bases at J, leaving 5 bases unmatched. The germline V gene has CDR1 MNHNY and CDR2 SVGAGI (reference sequence). The CDR3 has 16 residues.

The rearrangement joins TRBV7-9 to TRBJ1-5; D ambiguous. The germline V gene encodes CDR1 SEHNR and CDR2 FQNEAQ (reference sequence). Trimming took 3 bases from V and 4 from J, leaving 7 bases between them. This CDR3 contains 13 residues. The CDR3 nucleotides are TGTGCCAGCAGCTTCGCGGGAAATCAGCCCCAGCATTTT. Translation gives CASSFAGNQPQHF.

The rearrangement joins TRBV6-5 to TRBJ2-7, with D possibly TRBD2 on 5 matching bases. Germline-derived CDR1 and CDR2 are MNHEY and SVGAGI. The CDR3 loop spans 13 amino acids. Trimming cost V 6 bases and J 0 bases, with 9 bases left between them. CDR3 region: CASRFGSSYEQYF. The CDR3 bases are TGTGCCAGCAGGTTTGGGAGCTCCTACGAGCAGTACTTC.

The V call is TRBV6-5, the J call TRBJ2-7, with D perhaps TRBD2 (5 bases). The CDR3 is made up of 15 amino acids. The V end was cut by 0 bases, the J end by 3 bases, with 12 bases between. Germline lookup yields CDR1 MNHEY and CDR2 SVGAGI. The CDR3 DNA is TGTGCCAGCAGTTACTCCGGCGAAGGAGGCTACGAGCAGTACTTC. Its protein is CASSYSGEGGYEQYF.

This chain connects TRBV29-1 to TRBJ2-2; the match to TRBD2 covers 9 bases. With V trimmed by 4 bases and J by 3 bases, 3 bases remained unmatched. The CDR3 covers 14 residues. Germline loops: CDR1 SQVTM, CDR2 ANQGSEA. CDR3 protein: CSVASGTHTGELFF. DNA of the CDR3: TGCAGCGTTGCTAGCGGGACCCACACCGGGGAGCTGTTTTTT.

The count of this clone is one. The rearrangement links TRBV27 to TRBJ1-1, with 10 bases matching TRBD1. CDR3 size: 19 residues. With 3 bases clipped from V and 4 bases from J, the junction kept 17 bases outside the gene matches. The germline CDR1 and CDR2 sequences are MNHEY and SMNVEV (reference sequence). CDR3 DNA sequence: TGTGCCAGCAGTTTGTCTCTCGGGTTAATGCGGACAGGGGGCACTGAAGCTTTCTTT. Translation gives CASSLSLGLMRTGGTEAFF.

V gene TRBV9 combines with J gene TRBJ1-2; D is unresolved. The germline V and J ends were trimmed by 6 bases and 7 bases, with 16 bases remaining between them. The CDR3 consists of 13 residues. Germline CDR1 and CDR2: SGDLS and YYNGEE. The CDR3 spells CASKEEGKPGYTF. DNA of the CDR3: TGTGCCAGCAAAGAAGAGGGCAAGCCTGGCTACACCTTC.

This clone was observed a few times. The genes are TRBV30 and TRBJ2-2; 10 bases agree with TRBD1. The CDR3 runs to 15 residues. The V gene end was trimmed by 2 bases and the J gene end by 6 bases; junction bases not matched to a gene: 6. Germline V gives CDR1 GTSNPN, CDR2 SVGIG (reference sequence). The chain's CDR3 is CAWSRDRGRAGELFF. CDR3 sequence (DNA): TGTGCCTGGAGTCGAGACAGGGGGCGTGCCGGGGAGCTGTTTTTT.

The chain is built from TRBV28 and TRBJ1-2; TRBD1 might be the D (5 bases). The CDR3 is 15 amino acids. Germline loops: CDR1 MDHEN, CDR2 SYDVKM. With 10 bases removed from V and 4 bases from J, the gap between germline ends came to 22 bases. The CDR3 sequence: CATKLAAGTAYGYTF. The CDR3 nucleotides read TGTGCCACCAAACTAGCCGCCGGGACGGCCTATGGCTACACCTTC.

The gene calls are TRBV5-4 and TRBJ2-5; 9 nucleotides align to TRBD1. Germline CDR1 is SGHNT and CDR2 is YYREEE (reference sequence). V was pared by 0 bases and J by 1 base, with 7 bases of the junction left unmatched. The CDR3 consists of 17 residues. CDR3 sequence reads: CASSLASGTGTQETQYF. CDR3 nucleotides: TGTGCCAGCAGCTTGGCCTCCGGGACAGGGACCCAAGAGACCCAGTACTTC. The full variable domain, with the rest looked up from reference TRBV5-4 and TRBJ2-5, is ETGVTQSPTHLIKTRGQQVTLRCSSQSGHNTVSWYQQALGQGPQFIFQYYREEENGRGNFPPRFSGLQFPNYSSELNVNALELDDSALYLCASSLASGTGTQETQYFGPGTRLLVL.

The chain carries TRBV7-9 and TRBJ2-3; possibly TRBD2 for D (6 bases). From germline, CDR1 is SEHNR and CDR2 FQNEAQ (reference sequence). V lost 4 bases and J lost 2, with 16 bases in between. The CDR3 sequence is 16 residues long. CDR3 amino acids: CASSSPGGVATDTQYF. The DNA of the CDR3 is TGTGCCAGCAGCTCCCCCGGCGGGGTAGCCACAGATACGCAGTATTTT. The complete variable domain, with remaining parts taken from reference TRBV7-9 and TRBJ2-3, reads DTGVSQNPRHKITKRGQNVTFRCDPISEHNRLYWYRQTLGQGPEFLTYFQNEAQLEKSRLLSDRFSAERPKGSFSTLEIQRTEQGDSAMYLCASSSPGGVATDTQYFGPGTRLTVL.

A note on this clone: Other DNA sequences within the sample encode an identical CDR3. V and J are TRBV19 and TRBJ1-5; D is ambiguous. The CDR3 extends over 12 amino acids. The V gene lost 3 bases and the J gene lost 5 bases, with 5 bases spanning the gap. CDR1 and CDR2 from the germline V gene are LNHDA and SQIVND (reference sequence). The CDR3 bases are TGTGCCAGTAGTATCGGAGATCAGCCCCAGCATTTT. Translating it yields CASSIGDQPQHF.

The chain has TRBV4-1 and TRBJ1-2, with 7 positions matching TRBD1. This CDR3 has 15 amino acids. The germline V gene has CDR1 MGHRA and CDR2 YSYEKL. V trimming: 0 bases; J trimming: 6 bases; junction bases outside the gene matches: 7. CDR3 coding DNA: TGCGCCAGCAGCCAAGATGGACAGGTATGGGATGGCTACACCTTC. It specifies CASSQDGQVWDGYTF.

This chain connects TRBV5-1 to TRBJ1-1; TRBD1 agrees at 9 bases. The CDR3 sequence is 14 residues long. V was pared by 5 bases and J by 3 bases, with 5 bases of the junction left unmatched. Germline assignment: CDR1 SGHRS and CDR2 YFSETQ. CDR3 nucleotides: TGCGCCAGCAGAAAGACAGGGGGTTACACTGAAGCTTTCTTT. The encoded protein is CASRKTGGYTEAFF.

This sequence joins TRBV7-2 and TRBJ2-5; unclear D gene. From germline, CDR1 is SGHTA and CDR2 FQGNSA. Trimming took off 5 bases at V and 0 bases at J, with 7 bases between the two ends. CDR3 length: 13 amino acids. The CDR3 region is CASSREYQETQYF. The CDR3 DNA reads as TGTGCCAGCAGCCGAGAATACCAAGAGACCCAGTACTTC.